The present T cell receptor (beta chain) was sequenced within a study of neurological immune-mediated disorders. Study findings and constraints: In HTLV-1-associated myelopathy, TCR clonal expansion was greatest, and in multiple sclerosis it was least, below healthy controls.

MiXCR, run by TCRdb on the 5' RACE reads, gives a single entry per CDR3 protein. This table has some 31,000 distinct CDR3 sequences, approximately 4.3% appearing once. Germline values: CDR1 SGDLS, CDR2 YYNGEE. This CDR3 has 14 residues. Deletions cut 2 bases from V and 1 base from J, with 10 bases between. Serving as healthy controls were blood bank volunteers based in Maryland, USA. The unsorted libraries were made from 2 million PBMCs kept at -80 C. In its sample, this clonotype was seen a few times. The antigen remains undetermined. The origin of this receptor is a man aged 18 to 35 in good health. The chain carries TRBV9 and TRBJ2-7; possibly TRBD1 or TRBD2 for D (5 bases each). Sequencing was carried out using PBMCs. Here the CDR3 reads CASSVGTASYEQYF. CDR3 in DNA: TGTGCCAGCAGCGTCGGGACCGCTTCCTACGAGCAGTACTTC.